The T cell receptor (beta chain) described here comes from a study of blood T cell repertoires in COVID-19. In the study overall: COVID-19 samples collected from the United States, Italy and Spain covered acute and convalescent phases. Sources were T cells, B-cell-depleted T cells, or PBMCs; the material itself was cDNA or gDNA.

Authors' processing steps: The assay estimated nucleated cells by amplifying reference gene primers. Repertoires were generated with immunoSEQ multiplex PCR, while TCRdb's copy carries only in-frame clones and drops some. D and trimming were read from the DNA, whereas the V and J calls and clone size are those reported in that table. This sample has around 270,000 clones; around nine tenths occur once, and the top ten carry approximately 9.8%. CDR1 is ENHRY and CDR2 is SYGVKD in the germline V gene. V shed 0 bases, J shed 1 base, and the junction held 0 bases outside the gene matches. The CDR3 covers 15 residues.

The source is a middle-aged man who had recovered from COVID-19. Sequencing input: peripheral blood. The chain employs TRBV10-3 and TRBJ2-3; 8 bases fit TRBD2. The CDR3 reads CAISESSGGTDTQYF. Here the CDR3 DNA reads TGTGCCATCAGTGAGTCTAGCGGGGGCACAGATACGCAGTATTTT.